The T cell receptor beta chain under discussion was sequenced for a study of CD8 T cells in Susac syndrome. Controls were age- and sex-matched healthy donors. Negative isolation was applied to CD8+ and CD4+ T cells, and FACS enrichment was applied to TEMRA cells. cDNA came from about 0.51 to 1 ug RNA primed by random hexamers. Amplification of TCR beta CDR3 was carried out by immunoSEQ multiplex PCR, which covered 54 Vbeta and 13 Jbeta segments. From the immunoSEQ multiplex PCR reads, TCRdb called clonotypes with MiXCR, one entry per CDR3 protein. The repertoire holds 130,000 to 150,000 distinct CDR3 sequences, around 94% seen once, with 0.07% to 0.1% in the top ten. This clonotype originated in a human donor in good health. The sample was CD4+ T cells from PBMCs.

In DNA form, the CDR3 reads TGCGCCAGCAGTGGGTATAGCGGGAGCGGTAAGCAGTACTTC. It is translated as CASSGYSGSGKQYF. The genes are TRBV10-1 and TRBJ2-7; 9 bases agree with TRBD2. After removal of 4 bases from V and 8 bases from J, the junction contained 9 bases not matched to a gene. Germline assignment: CDR1 WNHNN and CDR2 SYGVQD (reference sequence). CDR3 length: 14 residues.